This T cell receptor (beta chain) was sequenced for a study of identical twins. This clonotype has more than one count but fewer than ten. TCRdb re-called the 5' RACE reads through MiXCR, storing one row per CDR3 protein. The sample records hundreds of thousands of distinct CDR3 sequences, 20% to 25% being singletons. The germline CDR1 and CDR2 sequences are LNHNV and YYDKDF (reference sequence). The CDR3 spans 14 residues. V was cut by 2 bases and J by 1 base, with 3 bases left in between. This sample also belongs to another study, concerning yellow fever vaccine responses in identical twins.

The V gene is TRBV15, the J gene TRBJ2-6; D is uncertain. Sequenced: CD4+ T cells sorted from blood. This clonotype originated in a woman aged 18-35 years in good health. The CDR3: CATSRPSGANVLTF. DNA of the CDR3: TGTGCCACCAGCAGACCGTCTGGGGCCAACGTCCTGACTTTC.